This T cell receptor (beta chain) was captured by sequencing in a study of PD-1 blockade in classical Hodgkin lymphoma. Germline loops: CDR1 MNHNS, CDR2 SASEGT. V was pared by 1 base and J by 4 bases, with 13 bases between. The CDR3 contains 15 residues. Each patient experienced a relapse that followed autologous stem cell transplantation, and brentuximab vedotin exposure varied. Sequencing used immunoSEQ multiplex PCR; TCRdb keeps in-frame clones, though not all of them. In the table there are roughly 40,000 clones, approximately 71% of which are singletons. This material consisted of peripheral blood mononuclear cells (PBMCs), taken at baseline. This chain joins TRBV6-1 and TRBJ1-2; D may be TRBD1 (5 bases). This receptor was taken from a human donor with classical Hodgkin lymphoma. The CDR3 region has the DNA TGTGCCAGCAGTGAAGGCACAGGCTACCGCTATGGCTACACCTTC. Encoded protein: CASSEGTGYRYGYTF.